Sequencing of this T cell receptor beta chain was carried out in a study of blood T cell repertoires in COVID-19. Study details: Both acute and convalescent COVID-19 samples were obtained from the United States, Italy and Spain.

Trimming stripped 5 bases from V and 4 bases from J, with 15 bases between. The germline CDR1 and CDR2 sequences are LNHDA and SQIVND (reference sequence). The CDR3 runs 14 residues. Assay: immunoSEQ multiplex PCR; the TCRdb copy retains only in-frame clones and omits some. The sample records about 280,000 clones, roughly 85% being singletons. V usage is TRBV19 and J usage is TRBJ2-7; D is possibly TRBD2 (6 bases). The sequence was obtained from a woman aged 45 to 65 who had recovered from COVID-19. Sequencing input: peripheral blood. In DNA form, the CDR3 reads TGTGCCAGTAGTGTAATGAGGGGAGGATACGAGCAGTACTTC. Its translation: CASSVMRGGYEQYF.